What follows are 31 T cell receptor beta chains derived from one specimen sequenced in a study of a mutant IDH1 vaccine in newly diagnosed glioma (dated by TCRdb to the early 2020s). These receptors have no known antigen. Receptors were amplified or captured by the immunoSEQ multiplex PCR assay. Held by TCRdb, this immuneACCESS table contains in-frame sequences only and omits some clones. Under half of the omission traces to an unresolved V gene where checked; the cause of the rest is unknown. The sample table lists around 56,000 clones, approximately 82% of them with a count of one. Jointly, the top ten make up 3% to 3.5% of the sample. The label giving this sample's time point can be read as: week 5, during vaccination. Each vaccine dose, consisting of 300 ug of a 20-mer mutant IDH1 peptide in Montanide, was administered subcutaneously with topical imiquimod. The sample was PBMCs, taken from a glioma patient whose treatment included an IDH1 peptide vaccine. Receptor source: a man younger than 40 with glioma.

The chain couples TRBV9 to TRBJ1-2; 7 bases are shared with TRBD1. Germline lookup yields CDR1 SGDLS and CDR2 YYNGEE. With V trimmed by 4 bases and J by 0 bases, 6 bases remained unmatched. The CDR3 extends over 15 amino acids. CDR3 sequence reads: CASSPRTGSNYGYTF. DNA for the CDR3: TGTGCCAGCAGCCCCCGGACAGGTTCTAACTATGGCTACACCTTC.

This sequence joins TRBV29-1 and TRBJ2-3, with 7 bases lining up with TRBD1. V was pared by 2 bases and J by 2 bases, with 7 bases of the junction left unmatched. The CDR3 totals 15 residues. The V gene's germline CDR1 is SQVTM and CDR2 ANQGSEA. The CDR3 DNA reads TGCAGCGTTGAAAAGGGGACAGAAGCCACAGATACGCAGTATTTT. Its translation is CSVEKGTEATDTQYF.

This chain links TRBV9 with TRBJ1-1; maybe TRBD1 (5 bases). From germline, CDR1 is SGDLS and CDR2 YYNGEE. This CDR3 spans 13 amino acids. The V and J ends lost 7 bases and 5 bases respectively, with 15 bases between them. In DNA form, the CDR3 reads TGTGCCAGCCGACCTGGGGGGGGGACTGAAGCTTTCTTT. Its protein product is CASRPGGGTEAFF.

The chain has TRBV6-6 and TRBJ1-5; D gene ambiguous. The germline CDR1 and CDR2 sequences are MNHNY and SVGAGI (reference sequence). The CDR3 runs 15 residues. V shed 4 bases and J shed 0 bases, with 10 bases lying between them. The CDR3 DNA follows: TGTGCCAGCAGTTTACTAACAGATAGCAATCAGCCCCAGCATTTT. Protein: CASSLLTDSNQPQHF.

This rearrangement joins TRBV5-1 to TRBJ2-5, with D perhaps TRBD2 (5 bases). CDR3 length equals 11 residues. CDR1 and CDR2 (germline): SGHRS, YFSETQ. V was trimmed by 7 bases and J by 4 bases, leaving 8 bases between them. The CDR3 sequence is CASGGGETQYF. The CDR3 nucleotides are TGCGCCAGCGGTGGAGGAGAGACCCAGTACTTC.

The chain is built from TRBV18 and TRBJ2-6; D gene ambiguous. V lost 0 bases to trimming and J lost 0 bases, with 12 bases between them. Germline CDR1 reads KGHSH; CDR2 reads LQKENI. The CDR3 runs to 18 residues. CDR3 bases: TGTGCCAGCTCACCACCGTACAGTTTATCCTCTGGGGCCAACGTCCTGACTTTC. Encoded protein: CASSPPYSLSSGANVLTF.

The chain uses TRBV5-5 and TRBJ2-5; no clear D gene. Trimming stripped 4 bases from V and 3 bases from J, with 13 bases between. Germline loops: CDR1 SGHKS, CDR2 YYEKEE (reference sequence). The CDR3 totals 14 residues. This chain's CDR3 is CASSGRLGEETQYF. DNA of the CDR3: TGTGCCAGCAGCGGAAGATTAGGAGAAGAGACCCAGTACTTC.

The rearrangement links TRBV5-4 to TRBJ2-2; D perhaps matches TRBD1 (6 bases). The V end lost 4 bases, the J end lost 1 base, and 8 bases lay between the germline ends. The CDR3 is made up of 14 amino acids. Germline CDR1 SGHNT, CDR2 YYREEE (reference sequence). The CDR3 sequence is CASSPGQNTGELFF. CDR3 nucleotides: TGTGCCAGCAGCCCGGGACAGAACACCGGGGAGCTGTTTTTT.

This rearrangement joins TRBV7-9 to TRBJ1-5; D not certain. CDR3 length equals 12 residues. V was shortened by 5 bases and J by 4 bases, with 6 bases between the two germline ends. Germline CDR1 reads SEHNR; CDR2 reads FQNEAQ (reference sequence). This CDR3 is CASSPSNQPQHF. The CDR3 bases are TGTGCCAGCAGCCCCAGTAATCAGCCCCAGCATTTT. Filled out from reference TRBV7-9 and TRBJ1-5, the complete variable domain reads DTGVSQNPRHKITKRGQNVTFRCDPISEHNRLYWYRQTLGQGPEFLTYFQNEAQLEKSRLLSDRFSAERPKGSFSTLEIQRTEQGDSAMYLCASSPSNQPQHFGDGTRLSIL.

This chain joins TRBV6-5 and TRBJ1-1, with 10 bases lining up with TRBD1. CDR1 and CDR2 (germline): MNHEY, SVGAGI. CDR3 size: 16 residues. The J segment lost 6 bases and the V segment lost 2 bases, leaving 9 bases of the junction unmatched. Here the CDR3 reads CASSYGRTGGKSEAFF. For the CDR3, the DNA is TGTGCCAGCAGTTACGGTAGGACAGGGGGTAAATCTGAAGCTTTCTTT.

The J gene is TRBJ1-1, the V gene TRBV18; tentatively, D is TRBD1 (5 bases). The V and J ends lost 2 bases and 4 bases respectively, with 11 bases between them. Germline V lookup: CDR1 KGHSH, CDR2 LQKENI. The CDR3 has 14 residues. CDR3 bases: TGTGCCAGCTCACCAAGTCAGGGAGGCACTGAAGCTTTCTTT. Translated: CASSPSQGGTEAFF.

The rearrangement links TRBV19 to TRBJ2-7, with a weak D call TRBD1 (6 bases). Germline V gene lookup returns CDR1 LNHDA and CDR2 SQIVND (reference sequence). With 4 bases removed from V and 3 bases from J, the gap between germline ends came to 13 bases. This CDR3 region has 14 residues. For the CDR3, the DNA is TGTGCCAGTAGTACCTCGACAGGTTTCTACGAGCAGTACTTC. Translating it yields CASSTSTGFYEQYF.

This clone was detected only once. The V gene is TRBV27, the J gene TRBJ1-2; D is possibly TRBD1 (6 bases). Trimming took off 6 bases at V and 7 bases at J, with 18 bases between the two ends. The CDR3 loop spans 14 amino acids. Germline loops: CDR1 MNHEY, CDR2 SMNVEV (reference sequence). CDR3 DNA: TGTGCCAGCAGCGCGACAGGTTCCTTTTCTGGCTACACCTTC. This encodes CASSATGSFSGYTF.

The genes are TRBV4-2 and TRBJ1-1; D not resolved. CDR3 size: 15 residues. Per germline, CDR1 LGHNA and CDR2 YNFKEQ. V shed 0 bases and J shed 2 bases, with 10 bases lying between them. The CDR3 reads CASSQDVGHNTEAFF. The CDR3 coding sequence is TGTGCCAGCAGCCAAGACGTGGGTCATAACACTGAAGCTTTCTTT.

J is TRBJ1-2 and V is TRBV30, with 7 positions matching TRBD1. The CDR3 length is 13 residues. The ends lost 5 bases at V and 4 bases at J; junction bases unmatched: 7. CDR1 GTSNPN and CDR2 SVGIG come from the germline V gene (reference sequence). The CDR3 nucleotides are TGTGCCTGGGTGCGGGGACAGACCTATGGCTACACCTTC. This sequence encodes CAWVRGQTYGYTF. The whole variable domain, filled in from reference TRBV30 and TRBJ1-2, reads SQTIHQWPATLVQPVGSPLSLECTVEGTSNPNLYWYRQAAGRGLQLLFYSVGIGQISSEVPQNLSASRPQDRQFILSSKKLLLSDSGFYLCAWVRGQTYGYTFGSGTRLTVV.

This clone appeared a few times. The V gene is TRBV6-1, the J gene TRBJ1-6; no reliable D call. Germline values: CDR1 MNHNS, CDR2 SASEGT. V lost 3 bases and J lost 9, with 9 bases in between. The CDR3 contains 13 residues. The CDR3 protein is CASSETGSSPLHF. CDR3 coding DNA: TGTGCCAGCAGTGAGACCGGGAGTTCACCCCTCCACTTT.

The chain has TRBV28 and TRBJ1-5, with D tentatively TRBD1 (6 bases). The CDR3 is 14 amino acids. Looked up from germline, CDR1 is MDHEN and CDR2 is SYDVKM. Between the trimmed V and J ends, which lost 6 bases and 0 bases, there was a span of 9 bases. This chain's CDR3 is CASSHRVSNQPQHF. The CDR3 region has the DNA TGTGCCAGCAGCCACAGGGTTAGCAATCAGCCCCAGCATTTT.

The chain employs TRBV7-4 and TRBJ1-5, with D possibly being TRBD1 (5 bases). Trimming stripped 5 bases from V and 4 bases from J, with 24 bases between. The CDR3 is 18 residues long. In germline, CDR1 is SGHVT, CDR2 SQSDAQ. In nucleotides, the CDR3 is TGTGCCAGCAGCCCACATCCTGGGACGACGCACTCTAATCAGCCCCAGCATTTT. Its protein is CASSPHPGTTHSNQPQHF.

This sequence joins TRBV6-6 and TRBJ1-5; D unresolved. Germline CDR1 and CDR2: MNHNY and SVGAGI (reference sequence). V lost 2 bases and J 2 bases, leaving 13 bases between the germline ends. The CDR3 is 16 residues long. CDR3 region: CASSYGQSRGNQPQHF. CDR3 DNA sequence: TGTGCCAGCAGTTACGGTCAATCAAGAGGCAATCAGCCCCAGCATTTT.

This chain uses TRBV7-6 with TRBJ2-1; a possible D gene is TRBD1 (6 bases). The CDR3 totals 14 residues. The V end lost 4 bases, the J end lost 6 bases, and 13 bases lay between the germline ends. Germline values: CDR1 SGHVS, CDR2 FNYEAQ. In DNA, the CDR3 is TGTGCCAGCAGCTACGACCAAGGGGGCAATGAGCAGTTCTTC. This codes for CASSYDQGGNEQFF.

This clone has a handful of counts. DNA for the CDR3: TGCGCCAGCAGCCTCGGGACAGGGATGCAAGAGACCCAGTACTTC. Translating gives CASSLGTGMQETQYF. The chain carries TRBV4-1 and TRBJ2-5, with 9 positions matching TRBD1. Trimming at V came to 4 bases and at J to 2 bases, leaving 5 bases not matched to a gene. In germline, CDR1 is MGHRA, CDR2 YSYEKL. This CDR3 region has 15 residues.

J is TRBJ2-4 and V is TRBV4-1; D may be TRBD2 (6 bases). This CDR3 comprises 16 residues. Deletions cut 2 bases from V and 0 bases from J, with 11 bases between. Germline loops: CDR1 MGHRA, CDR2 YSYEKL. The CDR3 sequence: CASSQLGGVAKNIQYF. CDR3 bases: TGCGCCAGCAGCCAATTGGGGGGTGTAGCCAAAAACATTCAGTACTTC.

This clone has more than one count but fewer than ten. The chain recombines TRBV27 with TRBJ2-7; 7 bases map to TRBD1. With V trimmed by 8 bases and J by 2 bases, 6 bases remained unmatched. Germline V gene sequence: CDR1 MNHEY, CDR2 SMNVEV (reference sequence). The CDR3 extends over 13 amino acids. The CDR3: CASGNRGPYEQYF. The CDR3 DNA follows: TGTGCCAGCGGTAACAGGGGCCCCTACGAGCAGTACTTC.

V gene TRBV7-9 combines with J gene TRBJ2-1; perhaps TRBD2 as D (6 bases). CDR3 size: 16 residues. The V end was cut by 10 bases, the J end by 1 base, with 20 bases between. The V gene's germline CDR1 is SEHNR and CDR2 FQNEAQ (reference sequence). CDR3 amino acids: CATPGVAGSSYNEQFF. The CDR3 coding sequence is TGTGCCACCCCGGGGGTTGCGGGGAGTTCCTACAATGAGCAGTTCTTC.

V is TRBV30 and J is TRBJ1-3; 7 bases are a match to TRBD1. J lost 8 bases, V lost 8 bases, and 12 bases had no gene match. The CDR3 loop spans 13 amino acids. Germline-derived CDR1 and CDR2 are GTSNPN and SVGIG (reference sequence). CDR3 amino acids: CAASTGDWDTIYF. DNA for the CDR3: TGTGCCGCCTCAACAGGGGATTGGGACACCATATATTTT.

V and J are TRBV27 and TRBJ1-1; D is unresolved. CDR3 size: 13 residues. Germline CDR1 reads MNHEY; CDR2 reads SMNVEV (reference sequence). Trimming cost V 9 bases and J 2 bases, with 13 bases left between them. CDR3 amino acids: CARTGPSNTEAFF. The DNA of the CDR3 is TGTGCCAGAACCGGGCCATCTAACACTGAAGCTTTCTTT.

CDR3 residues: CASSTGAGYNSPLHF. CDR3 DNA sequence: TGTGCCAGCAGCACAGGGGCAGGCTATAATTCACCCCTCCACTTT. The V and J genes are TRBV6-5 and TRBJ1-6; the match to TRBD1 covers 7 bases. This CDR3 comprises 15 residues. Unmatched junction bases numbered 5, after V lost 6 bases and J lost 3 bases. Germline CDR1 is MNHEY and CDR2 is SVGAGI.

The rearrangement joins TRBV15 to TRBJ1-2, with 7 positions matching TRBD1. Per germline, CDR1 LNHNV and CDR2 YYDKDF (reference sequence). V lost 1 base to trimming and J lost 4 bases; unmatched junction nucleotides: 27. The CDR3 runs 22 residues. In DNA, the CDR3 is TGTGCCACCAGCAGAGTCCCCCTTGACGTTGTTCAACCGGGACAGAGGTCCTATGGCTACACCTTC. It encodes CATSRVPLDVVQPGQRSYGYTF.

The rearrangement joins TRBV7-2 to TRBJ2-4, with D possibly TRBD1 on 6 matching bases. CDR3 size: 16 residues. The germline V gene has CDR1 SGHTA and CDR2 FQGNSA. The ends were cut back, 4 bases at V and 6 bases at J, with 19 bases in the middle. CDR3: CASSYPEGKGGNIQYF. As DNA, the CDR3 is TGTGCCAGCAGCTACCCAGAAGGAAAAGGGGGAAACATTCAGTACTTC.

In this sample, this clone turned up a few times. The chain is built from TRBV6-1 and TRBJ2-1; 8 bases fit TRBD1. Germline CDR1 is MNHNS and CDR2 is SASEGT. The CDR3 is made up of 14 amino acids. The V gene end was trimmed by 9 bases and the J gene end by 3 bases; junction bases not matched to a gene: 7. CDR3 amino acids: CASGGGQGYNEQFF. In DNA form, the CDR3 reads TGTGCCAGTGGCGGCGGACAGGGCTACAATGAGCAGTTCTTC.

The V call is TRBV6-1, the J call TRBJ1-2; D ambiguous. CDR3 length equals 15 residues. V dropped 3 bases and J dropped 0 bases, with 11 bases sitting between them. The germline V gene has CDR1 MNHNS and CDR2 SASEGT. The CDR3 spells CASSETGNPNYGYTF. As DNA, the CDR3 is TGTGCCAGCAGTGAGACGGGGAACCCTAACTATGGCTACACCTTC.